A selection of T cell receptor beta chains follows, all from one sample in a study of blood T cells in healthy people across ages. TCRdb called the 5' RACE reads again in MiXCR, with one record for every CDR3 protein. The sample gives roughly 700,000 distinct CDR3 sequences, 49% of which show up once; under 35% is in the top ten. The sequenced sample was blood. These receptors were obtained from a woman in her sixties or seventies in good health. Each CDR3 is given with its conserved first and last residue. The D gene is left open where the match is weak. Size tells how often a clone was seen (once, few, many) or the class of an expanded clone, and some rows leave it out.

len: 12
j_gene: TRBJ2-7
v_gene: TRBV12-3/TRBV12-4
d_gene: .
abundance: .
CDR3aa: CASSLVPNEQYF
CDR3nt: TGTGCCAGCAGTTTAGTGCCGAATGAGCAGTACTTC

len: 11
j_gene: TRBJ1-1
v_gene: TRBV20-1
d_gene: .
abundance: many
CDR3aa: CSAERNTEAFF
CDR3nt: TGCAGTGCCGAGAGGAACACTGAAGCTTTCTTT

len: 12
j_gene: TRBJ2-7
v_gene: TRBV5-1
d_gene: .
abundance: many
CDR3aa: CASSLNNYEQYF
CDR3nt: TGCGCCAGCAGTCTGAACAACTACGAGCAGTACTTC

len: 12
j_gene: TRBJ1-6
v_gene: TRBV27
d_gene: .
abundance: .
CDR3aa: CASSLPDSPLHF
CDR3nt: TGTGCCAGCAGTTTACCAGATTCACCCCTCCACTTT

len: 15
j_gene: TRBJ2-4
v_gene: TRBV6-2/TRBV6-3
d_gene: .
abundance: .
CDR3aa: CASSFSGVTKNIQYF
CDR3nt: TGTGCCAGCAGTTTTTCGGGAGTGACCAAAAACATTCAGTACTTC

len: 19
j_gene: TRBJ2-7
v_gene: TRBV7-2
d_gene: TRBD2
abundance: .
CDR3aa: CASSLPGDSGRAGTYEQYF
CDR3nt: TGTGCCAGCAGCCTCCCTGGGGATAGCGGGAGGGCGGGGACCTACGAGCAGTACTTC

len: 13
j_gene: TRBJ1-2
v_gene: TRBV11-2
d_gene: .
abundance: few
CDR3aa: CASSLSVNYGYTF
CDR3nt: TGTGCCAGCAGCCTATCAGTTAACTATGGCTACACCTTC

len: 15
j_gene: TRBJ2-5
v_gene: TRBV24-1
d_gene: .
abundance: .
CDR3aa: CATSDPRPGRETQYF
CDR3nt: TGTGCCACCAGTGATCCCCGCCCGGGGCGGGAGACCCAGTACTTC

len: 13
j_gene: TRBJ2-3
v_gene: TRBV12-3/TRBV12-4
d_gene: .
abundance: .
CDR3aa: CASGGQITDTQYF
CDR3nt: TGTGCCAGCGGAGGACAGATCACAGATACGCAGTATTTT

len: 14
j_gene: TRBJ2-7
v_gene: TRBV18
d_gene: .
abundance: .
CDR3aa: CASSPRGSGDEQYF
CDR3nt: TGTGCCAGCTCACCCAGGGGAAGCGGCGACGAGCAGTACTTC

len: 17
j_gene: TRBJ2-3
v_gene: TRBV24-1
d_gene: TRBD2
abundance: .
CDR3aa: CATSALPGLAATDTQYF
CDR3nt: TGTGCCACCAGTGCCCTCCCGGGACTAGCGGCCACAGATACGCAGTATTTT